These 18 T cell receptor beta chains were sequenced from one sample in a study of cytomegalovirus exposure and HLA in healthy donors (dated by TCRdb to about 2017). Receptor libraries were prepared by the immunoSEQ multiplex PCR assay. A mixture of 60 forward primers for TCR Vbeta segments and 13 reverse primers for TCR Jbeta segments was used in the multiplex PCR. TCRdb provides this immuneACCESS table in a form limited to in-frame rearrangements. Some clones are lacking; in checked studies, under half of them reflect an unresolved V gene, and why the rest are absent is not known. This sample is represented by about 120,000 clones; roughly four fifths of them were singletons. The ten largest clonotypes hold about 3.5% of the sample. Sequenced input: PBMCs. The receptor source for this set is a woman in her 30s in good health and CMV-seropositive.

V usage is TRBV18 and J usage is TRBJ1-6; D may be TRBD1 (5 bases). Germline V gives CDR1 KGHSH, CDR2 LQKENI. Trimming pared 2 bases from V and 5 bases from J, leaving 19 bases between. The CDR3 loop spans 18 amino acids. The DNA for the CDR3 is TGTGCCAGCTCACCAGCCGTGGCAGGGTGGAACGATAATTCACCCCTCCACTTT. It yields the protein CASSPAVAGWNDNSPLHF.

This clone has just one count. The chain is built from TRBV2 and TRBJ2-7; TRBD2 matches at 9 bases. The CDR3 sequence is 15 residues long. Germline CDR1 and CDR2: SNHLY and FYNNEI. V shed 8 bases, J shed 2 bases, and the junction held 10 bases outside the gene matches. CDR3 sequence reads: CASHRGAGGTYEQYF. CDR3 sequence (DNA): TGTGCCAGCCACCGCGGAGCGGGGGGAACCTACGAGCAGTACTTC. Together with reference TRBV2 and TRBJ2-7, the CDR3 gives the full variable domain: EPEVTQTPSHQVTQMGQEVILRCVPISNHLYFYWYRQILGQKVEFLVSFYNNEISEKSEIFDDQFSVERPDGSNFTLKIRSTKLEDSAMYFCASHRGAGGTYEQYFGPGTRLTVT.

This chain connects TRBV29-1 to TRBJ2-1, with 10 nucleotides matching TRBD2. This CDR3 is built from 14 residues. Germline CDR1 SQVTM, CDR2 ANQGSEA. With V trimmed by 2 bases and J by 9 bases, 7 bases remained unmatched. The CDR3 region is CSVEKASGGFEQFF. CDR3 DNA: TGCAGCGTTGAAAAGGCTAGCGGGGGTTTTGAGCAGTTCTTC.

This chain connects TRBV6-5 to TRBJ2-1, with TRBD2 as a possible D gene (6 bases). Trimming took 2 bases from V and 8 from J, leaving 7 bases between them. Per germline, CDR1 MNHEY and CDR2 SVGAGI. This CDR3 comprises 12 residues. CDR3 sequence (DNA): TGTGCCAGCAGTTACACGGGGGATGAGCAGTTCTTC. Its translation: CASSYTGDEQFF.

The CDR3 DNA is TGTGCCAGCATGGCGGAGCAGGGTCGAGAAAAACTGTTTTTT. Protein sequence: CASMAEQGREKLFF. The gene calls are TRBV2 and TRBJ1-4; D possibly corresponds to TRBD1 (5 bases). This CDR3 region has 14 residues. Germline lookup yields CDR1 SNHLY and CDR2 FYNNEI. V gave up 7 bases and J gave up 8 bases, with 17 bases separating them.

This clone has only a few counts. The chain is built from TRBV27 and TRBJ1-3; D uncertain. Trimming removed 0 bases from V and 0 bases from J, with 15 bases in between. This CDR3 is built from 18 residues. Germline CDR1 MNHEY, CDR2 SMNVEV (reference sequence). For the CDR3, the DNA is TGTGCCAGCAGTTTATCCTGGCGGGAGTGGGACTCTGGAAACACCATATATTTT. This translates into CASSLSWREWDSGNTIYF.

The chain recombines TRBV7-9 with TRBJ2-5, with 7 bases identical to TRBD1. V trimming: 5 bases; J trimming: 3 bases; junction bases outside the gene matches: 3. CDR1 is SEHNR, CDR2 FQNEAQ, per germline (reference sequence). The CDR3 is 13 amino acids. CDR3 coding DNA: TGTGCCAGCAGCGCGACAGGGAAAGAGACCCAGTACTTC. Residues: CASSATGKETQYF.

This clone appeared a few times. The chain employs TRBV6-1 and TRBJ2-1, with TRBD2 as a possible D gene (5 bases). V lost 0 bases and J lost 2, with 8 bases in between. This CDR3 region has 15 residues. Germline V CDR1 and CDR2: MNHNS, SASEGT. The CDR3 region has the DNA TGTGCCAGCAGTGAAGCGCCCGGGACCTACAATGAGCAGTTCTTC. It yields the protein CASSEAPGTYNEQFF.

V gene TRBV6-1 combines with J gene TRBJ1-3, with a weak D call TRBD1 (5 bases). The V end was cut by 8 bases, the J end by 4 bases, with 9 bases between. Germline V gene sequence: CDR1 MNHNS, CDR2 SASEGT. This CDR3 spans 12 amino acids. The CDR3: CASGTSGNTIYF. The CDR3, as DNA: TGTGCCAGCGGGACTTCAGGAAACACCATATATTTT.

In this sample, this clone turned up once. The V and J genes are TRBV30 and TRBJ1-2, with a tentative D call TRBD1 (6 bases). The V end was cut by 1 base, the J end by 1 base, with 22 bases between. The CDR3 sequence is 18 residues long. Germline CDR1 reads GTSNPN; CDR2 reads SVGIG (reference sequence). The CDR3 sequence: CAWSAGTGTLDFNYGYTF. In DNA, the CDR3 is TGTGCCTGGAGTGCCGGGACCGGGACACTCGATTTTAACTATGGCTACACCTTC.

The chain employs TRBV5-4 and TRBJ2-1; maybe TRBD1 (6 bases). Trimming cost V 2 bases and J 8 bases, with 17 bases left between them. CDR1 is SGHNT, CDR2 YYREEE, per germline (reference sequence). CDR3 length: 15 residues. The DNA of the CDR3 is TGTGCCAGCAGCTTAGGTCCTCAGGGGCGCGATGAGCAGTTCTTC. It codes for CASSLGPQGRDEQFF.

This chain links TRBV7-2 with TRBJ1-5; D gene ambiguous. The V gene's germline CDR1 is SGHTA and CDR2 FQGNSA. The CDR3 contains 12 residues. The ends were cut back, 5 bases at V and 6 bases at J, with 8 bases in the middle. The CDR3 spells CASSPPGQPQHF. In nucleotides, the CDR3 is TGTGCCAGCAGCCCCCCGGGTCAGCCCCAGCATTTT.

V usage is TRBV30 and J usage is TRBJ2-5, with TRBD1 as a possible D gene (6 bases). Trimming left V 0 bases short and J 1 base short, with 9 bases between. CDR3 size: 14 residues. Germline assignment: CDR1 GTSNPN and CDR2 SVGIG (reference sequence). The CDR3 here is CAWSVRGGQETQYF. CDR3 nucleotide sequence: TGTGCCTGGAGTGTACGAGGGGGCCAAGAGACCCAGTACTTC.

The chain has TRBV25-1 and TRBJ2-2, with 7 bases fitting TRBD1. The CDR3 spans 15 residues. The ends lost 6 bases at V and 3 bases at J; junction bases unmatched: 7. Germline CDR1 is MGHDK and CDR2 is SYGVNS. CDR3 sequence reads: CASSVGTGDTGELFF. The CDR3 nucleotides read TGTGCCAGCAGCGTCGGAACAGGGGACACCGGGGAGCTGTTTTTT.

This clone was recorded a few times. The chain recombines TRBV5-8 with TRBJ1-2; tentative D call: TRBD1 (5 bases). Per germline, CDR1 SGHTS and CDR2 YDEGEE. The length of the CDR3 is 13 residues. With 5 bases removed from V and 4 bases from J, the gap between germline ends came to 12 bases. DNA for the CDR3: TGTGCCAGCAGACTGACAGCCTCCTATGGCTACACCTTC. Translating it yields CASRLTASYGYTF.

DNA of the CDR3: TGTGCCAGCAGTGAGGAAAGGAGACCTCAGGCTTTCTTT. Its translation is CASSEERRPQAFF. The V call is TRBV6-1, the J call TRBJ1-1; no definite D call. V lost 3 bases and J 11 bases, leaving 16 bases between the germline ends. The CDR3 is 13 amino acids. Germline V gene sequence: CDR1 MNHNS, CDR2 SASEGT.

This clone was detected a few times. This rearrangement joins TRBV5-6 to TRBJ1-2; D may be TRBD1 (6 bases). Trimming pared 0 bases from V and 8 bases from J, leaving 29 bases between. The CDR3 has 19 residues. CDR1 and CDR2 from the germline V gene are SGHDT and YYEEEE. CDR3 sequence (DNA): TGTGCCAGCAGCTTGGCAGGCATCCCACCGGGGGGCCGGGCTGGGGGCTACACCTTC. Translating it yields CASSLAGIPPGGRAGGYTF.

The chain employs TRBV11-1 and TRBJ2-2; 8 bases line up with TRBD1. CDR3 size: 16 residues. The V gene end was trimmed by 1 base and the J gene end by 7 bases; junction bases not matched to a gene: 8. Germline V gene sequence: CDR1 SGHAT, CDR2 FQDESV (reference sequence). CDR3 sequence (DNA): TGTGCCAGCAGCTTAGGAGAACAGGGGGTGGGCGGGGAGCTGTTTTTT. Translation: CASSLGEQGVGGELFF. The whole variable domain, filled in from reference TRBV11-1 and TRBJ2-2, reads EAEVAQSPRYKITEKSQAVAFWCDPISGHATLYWYRQILGQGPELLVQFQDESVVDDSQLPKDRFSAERLKGVDSTLKIQPAELGDSAMYLCASSLGEQGVGGELFFGEGSRLTVL.